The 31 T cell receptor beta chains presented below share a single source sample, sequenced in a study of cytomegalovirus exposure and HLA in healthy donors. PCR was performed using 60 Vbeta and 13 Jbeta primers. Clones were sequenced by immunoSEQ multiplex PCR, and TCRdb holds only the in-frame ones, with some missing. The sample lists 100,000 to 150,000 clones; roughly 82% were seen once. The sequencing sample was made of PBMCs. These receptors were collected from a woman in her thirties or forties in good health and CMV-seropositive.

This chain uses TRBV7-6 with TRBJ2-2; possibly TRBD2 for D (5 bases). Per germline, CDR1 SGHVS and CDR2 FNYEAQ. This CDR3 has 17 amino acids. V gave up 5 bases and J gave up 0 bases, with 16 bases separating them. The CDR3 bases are TGTGCCAGCAGCAGTTCTCCGCTAGCCGCGAACACCGGGGAGCTGTTTTTT. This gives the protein CASSSSPLAANTGELFF.

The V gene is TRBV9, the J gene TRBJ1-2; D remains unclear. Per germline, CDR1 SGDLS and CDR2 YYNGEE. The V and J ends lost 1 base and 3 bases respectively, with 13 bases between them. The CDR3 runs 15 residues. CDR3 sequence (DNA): TGTGCCAGCAGCGTACTTGGGCAGGTGGACTATGGCTACACCTTC. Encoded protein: CASSVLGQVDYGYTF. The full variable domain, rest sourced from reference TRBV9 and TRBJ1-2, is DSGVTQTPKHLITATGQRVTLRCSPRSGDLSVYWYQQSLDQGLQFLIQYYNGEERAKGNILERFSAQQFPDLHSELNLSSLELGDSALYFCASSVLGQVDYGYTFGSGTRLTVV.

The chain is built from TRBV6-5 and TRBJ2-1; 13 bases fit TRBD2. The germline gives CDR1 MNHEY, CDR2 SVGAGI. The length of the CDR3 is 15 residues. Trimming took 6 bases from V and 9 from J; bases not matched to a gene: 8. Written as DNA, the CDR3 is TGTGCCAGCAGCCTACTAGCGGGAGGGCCGGGTGAGCAGTTCTTC. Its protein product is CASSLLAGGPGEQFF.

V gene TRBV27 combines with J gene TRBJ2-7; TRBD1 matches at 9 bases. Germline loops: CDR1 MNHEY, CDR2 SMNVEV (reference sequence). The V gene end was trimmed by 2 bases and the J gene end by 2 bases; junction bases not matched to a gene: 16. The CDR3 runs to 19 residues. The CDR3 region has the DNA TGTGCCAGCAGTTTAAAAAGCGGAACCCTAGGGACAGGGACCTACGAGCAGTACTTC. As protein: CASSLKSGTLGTGTYEQYF.

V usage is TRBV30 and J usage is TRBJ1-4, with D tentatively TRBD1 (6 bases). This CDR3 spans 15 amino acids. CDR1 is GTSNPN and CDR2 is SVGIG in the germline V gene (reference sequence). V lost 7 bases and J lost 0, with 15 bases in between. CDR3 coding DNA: TGTGCCTCAACAGGGCCGGCCGCAACTAATGAAAAACTGTTTTTT. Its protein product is CASTGPAATNEKLFF. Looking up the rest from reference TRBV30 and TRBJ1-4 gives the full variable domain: SQTIHQWPATLVQPVGSPLSLECTVEGTSNPNLYWYRQAAGRGLQLLFYSVGIGQISSEVPQNLSASRPQDRQFILSSKKLLLSDSGFYLCASTGPAATNEKLFFGSGTQLSVL.

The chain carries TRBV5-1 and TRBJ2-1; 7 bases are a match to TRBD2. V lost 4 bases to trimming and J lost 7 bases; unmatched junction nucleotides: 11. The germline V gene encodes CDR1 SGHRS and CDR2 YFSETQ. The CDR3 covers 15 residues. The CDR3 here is CASSEGLTTGNEQFF. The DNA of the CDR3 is TGCGCCAGCAGCGAGGGACTAACTACGGGAAATGAGCAGTTCTTC. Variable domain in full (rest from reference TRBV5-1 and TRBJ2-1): KAGVTQTPRYLIKTRGQQVTLSCSPISGHRSVSWYQQTPGQGLQFLFEYFSETQRNKGNFPGRFSGRQFSNSRSEMNVSTLELGDSALYLCASSEGLTTGNEQFFGPGTRLTVL.

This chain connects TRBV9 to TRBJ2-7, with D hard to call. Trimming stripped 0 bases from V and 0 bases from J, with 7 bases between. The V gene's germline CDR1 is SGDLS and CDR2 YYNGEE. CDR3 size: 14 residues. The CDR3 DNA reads TGTGCCAGCAGCGTAGGAGGCGTCTCCTACGAGCAGTACTTC. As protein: CASSVGGVSYEQYF. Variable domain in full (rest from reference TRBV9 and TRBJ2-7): DSGVTQTPKHLITATGQRVTLRCSPRSGDLSVYWYQQSLDQGLQFLIQYYNGEERAKGNILERFSAQQFPDLHSELNLSSLELGDSALYFCASSVGGVSYEQYFGPGTRLTVT.

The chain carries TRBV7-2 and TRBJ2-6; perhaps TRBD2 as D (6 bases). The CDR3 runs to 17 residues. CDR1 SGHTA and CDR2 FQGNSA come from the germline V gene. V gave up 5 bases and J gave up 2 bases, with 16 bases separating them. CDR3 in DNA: TGTGCCAGCAGCCCCGGGGGTCCGGGCGCTGGGGCCAACGTCCTGACTTTC. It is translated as CASSPGGPGAGANVLTF.

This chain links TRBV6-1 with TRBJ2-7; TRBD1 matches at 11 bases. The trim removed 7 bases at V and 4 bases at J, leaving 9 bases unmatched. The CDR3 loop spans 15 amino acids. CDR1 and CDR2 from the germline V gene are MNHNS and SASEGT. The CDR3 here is CASILGGTGGYEQYF. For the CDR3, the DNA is TGTGCCAGCATCCTAGGGGGGACAGGGGGGTACGAGCAGTACTTC.

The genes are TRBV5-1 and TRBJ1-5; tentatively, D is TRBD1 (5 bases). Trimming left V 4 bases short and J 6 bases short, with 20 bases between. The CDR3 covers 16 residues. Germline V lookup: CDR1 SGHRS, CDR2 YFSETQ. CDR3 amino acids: CASSPGEPRTGQPQHF. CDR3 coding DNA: TGCGCCAGCAGCCCGGGGGAGCCCCGGACGGGTCAGCCCCAGCATTTT.

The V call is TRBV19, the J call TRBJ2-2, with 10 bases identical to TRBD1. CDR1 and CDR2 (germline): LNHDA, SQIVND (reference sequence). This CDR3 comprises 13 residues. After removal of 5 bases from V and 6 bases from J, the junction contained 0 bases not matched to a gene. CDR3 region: CASSGQGAGELFF. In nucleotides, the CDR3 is TGTGCCAGTAGTGGACAGGGGGCCGGGGAGCTGTTTTTT.

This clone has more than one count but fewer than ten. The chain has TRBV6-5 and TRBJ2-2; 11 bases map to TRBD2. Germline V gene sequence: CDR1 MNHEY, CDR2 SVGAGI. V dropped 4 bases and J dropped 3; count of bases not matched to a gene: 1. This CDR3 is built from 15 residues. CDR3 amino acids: CASSLAGGHTGELFF. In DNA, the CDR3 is TGTGCCAGCAGTTTAGCGGGGGGGCACACCGGGGAGCTGTTTTTT.

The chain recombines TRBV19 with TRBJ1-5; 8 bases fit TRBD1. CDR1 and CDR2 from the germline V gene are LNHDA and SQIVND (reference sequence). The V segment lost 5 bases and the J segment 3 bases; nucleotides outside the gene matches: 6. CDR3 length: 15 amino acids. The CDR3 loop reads CASSGQGLYNQPQHF. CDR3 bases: TGTGCCAGTAGTGGACAGGGTCTGTACAATCAGCCCCAGCATTTT.

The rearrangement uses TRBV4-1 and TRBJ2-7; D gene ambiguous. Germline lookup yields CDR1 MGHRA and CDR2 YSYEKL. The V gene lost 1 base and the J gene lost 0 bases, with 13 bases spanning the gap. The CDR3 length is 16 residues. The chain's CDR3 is CASSQVPRSSSYEQYF. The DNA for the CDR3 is TGCGCCAGCAGCCAAGTCCCCAGGTCGAGCTCCTACGAGCAGTACTTC.

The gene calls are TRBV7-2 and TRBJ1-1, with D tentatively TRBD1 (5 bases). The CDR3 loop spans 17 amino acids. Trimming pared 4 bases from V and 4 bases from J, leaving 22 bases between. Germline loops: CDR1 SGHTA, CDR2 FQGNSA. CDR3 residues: CASSSSWARRGGTEAFF. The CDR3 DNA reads TGTGCCAGCAGCTCAAGCTGGGCCAGGAGGGGTGGCACTGAAGCTTTCTTT.

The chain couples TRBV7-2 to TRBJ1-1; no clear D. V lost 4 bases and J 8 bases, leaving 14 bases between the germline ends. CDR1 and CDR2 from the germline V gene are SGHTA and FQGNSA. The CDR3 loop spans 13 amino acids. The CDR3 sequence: CASSSLTGSEAFF. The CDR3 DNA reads TGTGCCAGCAGCTCCTTGACTGGGTCCGAAGCTTTCTTT.

CDR3: CASSGSGSSYNEQFF. CDR3 DNA sequence: TGTGCCAGCAGCGGTAGCGGCAGCTCCTACAATGAGCAGTTCTTC. This rearrangement joins TRBV9 to TRBJ2-1; D may be TRBD2 (6 bases). Germline-derived CDR1 and CDR2 are SGDLS and YYNGEE. The V end was cut by 3 bases, the J end by 0 bases, with 10 bases between. The CDR3 is made up of 15 amino acids.

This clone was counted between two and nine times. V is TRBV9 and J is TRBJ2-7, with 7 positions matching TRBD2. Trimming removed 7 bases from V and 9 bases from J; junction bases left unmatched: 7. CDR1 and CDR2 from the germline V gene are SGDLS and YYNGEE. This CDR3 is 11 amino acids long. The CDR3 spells CASGSGGWQYF. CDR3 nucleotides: TGTGCCAGCGGGTCCGGGGGGTGGCAGTACTTC.

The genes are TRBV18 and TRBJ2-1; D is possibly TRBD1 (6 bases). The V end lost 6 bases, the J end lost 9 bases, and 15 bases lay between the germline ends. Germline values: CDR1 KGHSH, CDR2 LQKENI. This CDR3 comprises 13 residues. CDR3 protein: CASSLGQGSEQFF. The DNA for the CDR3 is TGTGCCAGCTCCTTGGGGCAGGGGAGTGAGCAGTTCTTC.

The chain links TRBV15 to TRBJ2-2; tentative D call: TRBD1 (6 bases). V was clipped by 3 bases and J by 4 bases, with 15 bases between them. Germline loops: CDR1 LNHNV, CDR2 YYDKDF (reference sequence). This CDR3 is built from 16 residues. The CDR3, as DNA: TGTGCCACCAGCAGTCTGCAGGGGTCGTTCACCGGGGAGCTGTTTTTT. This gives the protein CATSSLQGSFTGELFF.

The CDR3: CASSRSGQGTYEQYF. In nucleotides, the CDR3 is TGTGCCAGCAGCCGAAGCGGACAGGGAACCTACGAGCAGTACTTC. J is TRBJ2-7 and V is TRBV7-8; 8 nucleotides align to TRBD1. The J segment lost 2 bases and the V segment lost 5 bases, leaving 8 bases of the junction unmatched. CDR3 length: 15 residues. Per germline, CDR1 SGHVS and CDR2 FQNEAQ.

DNA for the CDR3: TGTGCCAGCAGTGGACAGAGCGCAAGCCAGCCCCAGCATTTT. Translation gives CASSGQSASQPQHF. The V and J genes are TRBV2 and TRBJ1-5, with D possibly matching TRBD1 (5 bases). V lost 4 bases and J lost 7, with 14 bases in between. The germline CDR1 and CDR2 sequences are SNHLY and FYNNEI. The CDR3 sequence is 14 residues long.

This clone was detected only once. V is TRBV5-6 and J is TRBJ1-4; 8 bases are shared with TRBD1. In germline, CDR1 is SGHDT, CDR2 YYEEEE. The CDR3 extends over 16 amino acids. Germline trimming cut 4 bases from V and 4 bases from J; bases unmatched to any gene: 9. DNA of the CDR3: TGTGCCAGCAGCCCAAACCGGGACAGGATTAATGAAAAACTGTTTTTT. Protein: CASSPNRDRINEKLFF.

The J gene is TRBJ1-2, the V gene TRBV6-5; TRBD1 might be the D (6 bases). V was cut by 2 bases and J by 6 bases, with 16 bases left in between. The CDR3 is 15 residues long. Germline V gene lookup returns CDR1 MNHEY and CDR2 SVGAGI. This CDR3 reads CASSYKFQGRDGYTF. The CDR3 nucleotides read TGTGCCAGCAGTTACAAATTTCAGGGGCGGGATGGCTACACCTTC.

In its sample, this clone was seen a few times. CDR3 DNA: TGTGCCAGCAGCCCGACAGCCAATTTAGAGACCCAGTACTTC. It yields the protein CASSPTANLETQYF. This chain uses TRBV7-3 with TRBJ2-5; tentative D call: TRBD1 (5 bases). The V gene lost 5 bases and the J gene lost 4 bases, with 14 bases spanning the gap. Germline V gene lookup returns CDR1 SGHTA and CDR2 FQGTGA. CDR3 length: 14 residues.

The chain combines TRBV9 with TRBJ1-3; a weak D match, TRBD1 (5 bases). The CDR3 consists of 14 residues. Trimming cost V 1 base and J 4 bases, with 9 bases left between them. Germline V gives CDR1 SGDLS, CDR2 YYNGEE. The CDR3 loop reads CASSVQGMGNTIYF. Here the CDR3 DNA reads TGTGCCAGCAGCGTACAGGGAATGGGAAACACCATATATTTT. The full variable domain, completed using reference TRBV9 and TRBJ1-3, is DSGVTQTPKHLITATGQRVTLRCSPRSGDLSVYWYQQSLDQGLQFLIQYYNGEERAKGNILERFSAQQFPDLHSELNLSSLELGDSALYFCASSVQGMGNTIYFGEGSWLTVV.

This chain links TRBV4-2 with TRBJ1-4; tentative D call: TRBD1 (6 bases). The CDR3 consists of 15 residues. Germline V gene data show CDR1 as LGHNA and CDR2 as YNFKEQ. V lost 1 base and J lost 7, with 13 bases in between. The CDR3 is CASSQAPGDGEKLFF. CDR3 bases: TGTGCCAGCAGCCAAGCCCCAGGGGATGGTGAAAAACTGTTTTTT.

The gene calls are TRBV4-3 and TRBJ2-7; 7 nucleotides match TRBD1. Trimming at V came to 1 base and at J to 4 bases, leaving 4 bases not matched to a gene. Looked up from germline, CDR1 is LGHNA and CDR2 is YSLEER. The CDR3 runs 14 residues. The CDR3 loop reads CASSQGAGGYEQYF. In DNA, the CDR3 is TGCGCCAGCAGCCAAGGCGCAGGGGGATACGAGCAGTACTTC.

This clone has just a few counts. For the CDR3, the DNA is TGTGCCAGCAGCCAATTTTCAGTGAGCGGGATGAACACTGAAGCTTTCTTT. This sequence encodes CASSQFSVSGMNTEAFF. The chain recombines TRBV4-2 with TRBJ1-1; no clear D. The V and J ends lost 2 bases and 0 bases respectively, with 16 bases between them. CDR1 LGHNA and CDR2 YNFKEQ come from the germline V gene. The CDR3 sequence is 17 residues long.

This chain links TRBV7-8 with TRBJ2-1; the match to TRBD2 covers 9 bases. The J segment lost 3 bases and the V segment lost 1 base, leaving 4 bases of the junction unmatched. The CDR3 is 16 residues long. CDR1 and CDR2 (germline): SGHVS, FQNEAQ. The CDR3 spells CASSLGAGGVYNEQFF. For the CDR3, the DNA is TGTGCCAGCAGCTTAGGTGCGGGAGGGGTCTACAATGAGCAGTTCTTC.

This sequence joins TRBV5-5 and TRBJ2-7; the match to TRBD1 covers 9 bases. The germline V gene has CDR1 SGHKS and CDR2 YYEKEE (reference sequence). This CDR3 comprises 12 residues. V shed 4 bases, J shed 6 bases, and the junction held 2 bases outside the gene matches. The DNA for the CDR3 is TGTGCCAGCAGCGCGACAGGGGGCGAGCAGTACTTC. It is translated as CASSATGGEQYF.